This entry lists 15 T cell receptor beta chains sequenced from one sample in a study of response to subunit inactivated influenza vaccine. TCRdb redid the calling of the RT-PCR reads with MiXCR, one entry per CDR3 protein. The sample consists of 610,000 or so distinct CDR3 sequences, approximately 15% of them appearing once. Sequencing used PBMCs from blood, obtained roughly 12 days after vaccination. The receptors shown here come from a man aged 50-60 years who received an inactivated influenza vaccine.

The chain links TRBV4-1 to TRBJ1-2; TRBD1 matches 7 bases. The V gene end was trimmed by 0 bases and the J gene end by 7 bases; junction bases not matched to a gene: 8. CDR3 length: 15 amino acids. Germline V gene sequence: CDR1 MGHRA, CDR2 YSYEKL. The CDR3 sequence is CASSQDINRGLGYTF. CDR3 in DNA: TGCGCCAGCAGCCAAGATATCAACAGGGGCCTTGGCTACACCTTC.

This clonotype occurred a few times. V and J are TRBV5-4 and TRBJ2-1; 9 bases are a match to TRBD2. With V trimmed by 6 bases and J by 9 bases, 7 bases remained unmatched. The CDR3 has 13 residues. The germline CDR1 and CDR2 sequences are SGHNT and YYREEE (reference sequence). CDR3 bases: TGTGCCAGCACCTTAGCGGGAGTGAGTGAGCAGTTCTTC. Encoded protein: CASTLAGVSEQFF.

This clonotype was recorded a few times. This chain connects TRBV15 to TRBJ2-3, with a tentative D call TRBD1 (6 bases). The V end lost 4 bases, the J end lost 1 base, and 15 bases lay between the germline ends. Germline CDR1 reads LNHNV; CDR2 reads YYDKDF (reference sequence). The CDR3 has 16 amino acids. The CDR3 DNA reads as TGTGCCACCAGCAAAAACAGGGTGGGTGGCACAGATACGCAGTATTTT. This sequence encodes CATSKNRVGGTDTQYF. Full variable domain (missing parts from reference TRBV15 and TRBJ2-3): DAMVIQNPRYQVTQFGKPVTLSCSQTLNHNVMYWYQQKSSQAPKLLFHYYDKDFNNEADTPDNFQSRRPNTSFCFLDIRSPGLGDTAMYLCATSKNRVGGTDTQYFGPGTRLTVL.

This clonotype was observed a handful of times. V gene TRBV7-9 combines with J gene TRBJ2-7; a possible D gene is TRBD1 (6 bases). The CDR3 totals 14 residues. Germline V gives CDR1 SEHNR, CDR2 FQNEAQ (reference sequence). Trimming shortened V by 3 bases and J by 2 bases, and 11 bases separated the two germline ends. CDR3: CASSFQGTPYEQYF. The CDR3 nucleotides are TGTGCCAGCAGCTTCCAGGGGACCCCCTACGAGCAGTACTTC.

The chain employs TRBV7-9 and TRBJ1-3; tentatively, D is TRBD1 (6 bases). CDR3 size: 15 residues. CDR1 and CDR2 (germline): SEHNR, FQNEAQ (reference sequence). V dropped 4 bases and J dropped 4 bases, with 14 bases sitting between them. The DNA for the CDR3 is TGTGCCAGCAGCTCCGACACAGGGTTCGGAAACACCATATATTTT. The encoded protein is CASSSDTGFGNTIYF.

The chain recombines TRBV20-1 with TRBJ2-2; TRBD1 is a possible D gene (6 bases). Germline CDR1 is DFQATT and CDR2 is SNEGSKA (reference sequence). The CDR3 totals 13 residues. Trimming took 7 bases from V and 4 from J, leaving 13 bases between them. The DNA of the CDR3 is TGCAGTGTACCCAGGGGTGGCACCGGGGAGCTGTTTTTT. Translating it yields CSVPRGGTGELFF.

This clonotype was counted a few times. This chain uses TRBV5-1 with TRBJ2-5; a possible D gene is TRBD1 (6 bases). This CDR3 region has 18 residues. Trimming removed 0 bases at V and 2 bases at J, with 20 bases between. Germline V CDR1 and CDR2: SGHRS, YFSETQ. CDR3 amino acids: CASSLGRRGTRIQETQYF. The DNA for the CDR3 is TGCGCCAGCAGCTTGGGGCGCAGGGGTACCCGTATACAAGAGACCCAGTACTTC.

The CDR3 sequence is CASSQGWTSLYEQYF. CDR3 DNA sequence: TGTGCCAGCAGCCAAGGGTGGACTAGCCTTTACGAGCAGTACTTC. The V gene is TRBV3-1, the J gene TRBJ2-7; 8 bases agree with TRBD2. The junction had 6 bases not matched to a gene; V was cut back by 1 base and J by 4 bases. The CDR3 runs 15 residues. Looked up from germline, CDR1 is LGHDT and CDR2 is YNNKEL (reference sequence).

This clonotype was detected only a few times. This CDR3 is CASSLGEGQRPYNEQFF. The CDR3 region has the DNA TGTGCCAGCAGTTTGGGCGAGGGACAGAGACCCTACAATGAGCAGTTCTTC. The genes are TRBV12-3 or TRBV12-4 and TRBJ2-1, with 7 bases identical to TRBD1. The trim removed 3 bases at V and 2 bases at J, leaving 10 bases unmatched. The CDR3 is made up of 17 amino acids.

In this sample, this clonotype turned up once. The J gene is TRBJ2-5, the V gene TRBV9, with D maybe TRBD1 (5 bases). The CDR3 runs to 14 residues. CDR1 and CDR2 (germline): SGDLS, YYNGEE. Trimming removed 0 bases at V and 7 bases at J, with 13 bases between. CDR3 nucleotide sequence: TGTGCCAGCAGCGTAGGATGGGGCACAGGGACCCAGTACTTC. Translation: CASSVGWGTGTQYF.

The CDR3 region is CASSRPASGRREQFF. In nucleotides, the CDR3 is TGTGCCAGCAGCCGCCCGGCTAGCGGGAGGAGAGAGCAGTTCTTC. The chain combines TRBV28 with TRBJ2-1; 11 positions agree with TRBD2. The germline gives CDR1 MDHEN, CDR2 SYDVKM. CDR3 length: 15 amino acids. J gave up 10 bases and V 6 bases, and 11 bases lay outside the gene matches.

This clonotype turned up a few times. This chain connects TRBV5-1 to TRBJ2-3, with 7 bases aligning to TRBD2. The CDR3 consists of 17 residues. CDR1 is SGHRS, CDR2 YFSETQ, per germline. Trimming took 3 bases from V and 6 from J; bases not matched to a gene: 16. The CDR3 spells CASSSQLGREWDDTQYF. CDR3 DNA sequence: TGCGCCAGCAGCTCACAACTTGGGCGGGAGTGGGATGATACGCAGTATTTT.

This clonotype showed up just a few times. CDR3 DNA: TGTGCCAGCAGCTTGGAGGGAGACACCGGGGAGCTGTTTTTT. Its protein product is CASSLEGDTGELFF. The V gene is TRBV5-4, the J gene TRBJ2-2; tentative D call: TRBD2 (5 bases). V was pared by 0 bases and J by 3 bases, with 6 bases between. The CDR3 extends over 14 amino acids. CDR1 and CDR2 from the germline V gene are SGHNT and YYREEE (reference sequence).

The rearrangement uses TRBV11-2 and TRBJ1-4; 8 bases map to TRBD1. V shed 0 bases and J 11 bases; nucleotides not matched to a gene: 8. CDR3 size: 15 residues. Germline values: CDR1 SGHAT, CDR2 FQNNGV. The CDR3 here is CASSLEPGGGTKLFF. Here the CDR3 DNA reads TGTGCCAGCAGCTTAGAACCAGGGGGCGGCACTAAACTGTTTTTT.

This chain uses TRBV11-2 with TRBJ2-1; the D gene is possibly TRBD2 (7 bases). Trimming took off 1 base at V and 9 bases at J, with 16 bases between the two ends. Germline V gives CDR1 SGHAT, CDR2 FQNNGV. CDR3 size: 15 residues. CDR3 bases: TGTGCCAGCAGCTTAGGAGGGGGGGCCTGGGGTGAGCAGTTCTTC. Protein product: CASSLGGGAWGEQFF.